This T cell receptor (beta chain) was retrieved from a study of blood T cells in healthy people across ages. General observations from the study: There was no known CMV status for donors, so expanded clonotype changes were possibly confounded. Researchers deemed the diversity estimates from one million T cells underestimates. Significant beta diversity loss was already apparent by age approximately 40, declining roughly linearly.

Concerning this clonotype itself: The antigen remains undetermined.

The V gene end was trimmed by 8 bases and the J gene end by 4 bases; junction bases not matched to a gene: 15. Per the germline V gene, CDR1 is LNHDA and CDR2 is SQIVND (reference sequence). The CDR3 totals 16 residues. Alongside a J-beta primer mix, a sample-barcoded 5' primer served in a second PCR lasting about 7 to 12 cycles. With 12 random nucleotides, a template-switch adaptor tagged each individual cDNA molecule. TCRdb used MiXCR to reprocess the 5' RACE reads, holding one entry per CDR3 protein. The sample holds 750,000 to 1,000,000 distinct CDR3 sequences, about 27% seen once. This sample was also put to use in a study of T cells of mothers and their children.

The chain carries TRBV19 and TRBJ2-5, with 8 bases matching TRBD2. The origin of this receptor is a woman in her thirties or forties in good health. Input material: blood. CDR3 nucleotide sequence: TGTGCCAGTGGTAATGGGGACGGGGGGGCCGCAGAGACCCAGTACTTC. This encodes CASGNGDGGAAETQYF.